Below are 24 T cell receptor beta chains sequenced from a single sample in a study of blood T cell repertoires in COVID-19. TCRdb's table, derived via immunoSEQ multiplex PCR, lists solely in-frame clones and lacks some. The table records approximately 300,000 clones, 85% to 90% of them present only once. The sequencing input was PBMCs or T cells enriched from blood (not recorded which). These receptors were taken from a woman aged 18-35 years with acute COVID-19.

The chain recombines TRBV10-3 with TRBJ1-2; tentatively, D is TRBD1 (6 bases). Trimming removed 1 base from V and 4 bases from J, with 13 bases in between. The length of the CDR3 is 15 residues. In germline, CDR1 is ENHRY, CDR2 SYGVKD. The CDR3, as DNA: TGTGCCATCAGTGAGTATACAGGGTCTGTCTATGGCTACACCTTC. Its translation: CAISEYTGSVYGYTF.

The V gene is TRBV29-1, the J gene TRBJ1-1; a possible D gene is TRBD1 (6 bases). Germline values: CDR1 SQVTM, CDR2 ANQGSEA. The CDR3 covers 11 residues. The CDR3 is CTGTTNTEAFF. CDR3 in DNA: TGCACCGGGACAACGAACACTGAAGCTTTCTTT.

Only one count was recorded for this clone. The chain uses TRBV28 and TRBJ1-4, with 7 bases aligning to TRBD1. The junction had 12 bases not matched to a gene; V was cut back by 6 bases and J by 8 bases. Looked up from germline, CDR1 is MDHEN and CDR2 is SYDVKM. The CDR3 sequence is 15 residues long. The CDR3 DNA reads TGTGCCAGCAGCCCCCGAACAGGGGAGCGCGAAAAACTGTTTTTT. This gives the protein CASSPRTGEREKLFF.

The chain joins TRBV6-5 to TRBJ2-5; TRBD2 agrees at 7 bases. The germline V gene encodes CDR1 MNHEY and CDR2 SVGAGI. CDR3 size: 16 residues. Trimming took 1 base from V and 3 from J; bases not matched to a gene: 8. CDR3 in amino acids: CASSYLRSAGEETQYF. The CDR3, as DNA: TGTGCCAGCAGTTACTTGAGATCTGCGGGGGAAGAGACCCAGTACTTC.

This clone was picked up a small number of times. This chain joins TRBV7-9 and TRBJ1-5; the D gene is possibly TRBD1 (6 bases). Trimming removed 0 bases at V and 7 bases at J, with 10 bases between. Germline V gene data show CDR1 as SEHNR and CDR2 as FQNEAQ (reference sequence). The CDR3 runs 14 residues. Here the CDR3 DNA reads TGTGCCAGCAGCTTAGCACAGGGTGTGCAGCCCCAGCATTTT. Amino acid sequence: CASSLAQGVQPQHF.

The chain recombines TRBV27 with TRBJ1-5, with D uncertain. V dropped 0 bases and J dropped 6 bases, with 12 bases sitting between them. This CDR3 has 15 residues. Per germline, CDR1 MNHEY and CDR2 SMNVEV (reference sequence). This CDR3 reads CASSLSGVLGQPQHF. Written as DNA, the CDR3 is TGTGCCAGCAGTTTATCCGGGGTCTTAGGTCAGCCCCAGCATTTT.

This rearrangement joins TRBV9 to TRBJ1-4, with D tentatively TRBD1 (6 bases). CDR1 and CDR2 from the germline V gene are SGDLS and YYNGEE. The CDR3 covers 14 residues. Trimming shortened V by 3 bases and J by 8 bases, and 14 bases separated the two germline ends. The CDR3 loop reads CASSDGQWSEKLFF. The DNA of the CDR3 is TGTGCCAGCAGCGACGGACAGTGGTCCGAAAAACTGTTTTTT.

On this clone: The same CDR3 arises from other DNA sequences in this sample as well. This chain links TRBV28 with TRBJ1-3; D perhaps matches TRBD1 (5 bases). Germline V CDR1 and CDR2: MDHEN, SYDVKM. The CDR3 runs to 12 residues. With 3 bases removed from V and 7 bases from J, the gap between germline ends came to 7 bases. CDR3 nucleotide sequence: TGTGCCAGCAGTTTGTCAGGGAACACCATATATTTT. Its translation is CASSLSGNTIYF.

J is TRBJ1-1 and V is TRBV2; D remains ambiguous. The CDR3 covers 15 residues. The V end was cut by 6 bases, the J end by 3 bases, with 17 bases between. CDR1 and CDR2 (germline): SNHLY, FYNNEI. The DNA for the CDR3 is TGTGCCAGCAGCAAAGGATCCGAGGGATACACTGAAGCTTTCTTT. Its protein product is CASSKGSEGYTEAFF.

For this clone: The junction departs from the called germline gene at one end, perhaps through a read error. The gene calls are TRBV20-1 and TRBJ2-1; 7 bases agree with TRBD1. This CDR3 is 13 amino acids long. Germline V gives CDR1 DFQATT, CDR2 SNEGSKA (reference sequence). The CDR3 loop is CSAGEGQSSVKVF. CDR3 nucleotide sequence: TGCAGTGCTGGTGAGGGACAGTCTAGTGTTAAGGTCTTC.

The chain links TRBV28 to TRBJ1-1; perhaps TRBD1 as D (5 bases). The germline CDR1 and CDR2 sequences are MDHEN and SYDVKM. Trimming removed 8 bases from V and 2 bases from J, with 12 bases in between. The CDR3 sequence is 13 residues long. CDR3 region: CASGGADNTEAFF. CDR3 DNA sequence: TGTGCCAGCGGAGGGGCAGACAACACTGAAGCTTTCTTT.

V gene TRBV10-1 combines with J gene TRBJ2-5; 7 positions match TRBD1. With 6 bases clipped from V and 3 bases from J, the junction kept 1 base outside the gene matches. The CDR3 spans 12 residues. Germline loops: CDR1 WNHNN, CDR2 SYGVQD (reference sequence). The CDR3 coding sequence is TGCGCCAGCAGAACAGGGGAAGAGACCCAGTACTTC. Its translation is CASRTGEETQYF.

The chain combines TRBV27 with TRBJ2-1; tentative D call: TRBD2 (6 bases). Deletions cut 4 bases from V and 2 bases from J, with 15 bases between. CDR1 is MNHEY and CDR2 is SMNVEV in the germline V gene (reference sequence). The CDR3 sequence is 16 residues long. For the CDR3, the DNA is TGTGCCAGCAGTTCCCTCCGGGGGAGCCCCTACAATGAGCAGTTCTTC. Translated, it gives CASSSLRGSPYNEQFF.

A remark on this clone: The same CDR3 arises from other DNA sequences in this sample as well. The chain is built from TRBV3-1 (or the pseudogene TRBV3-2) and TRBJ2-3; 14 nucleotides match TRBD2. CDR3 length equals 16 residues. V shed 3 bases, J shed 1 base, and the junction held 0 bases outside the gene matches. Germline lookup yields CDR1 LGHDT and CDR2 YNNKEL (reference sequence). CDR3 amino acids: CASSQGLAGGTDTQYF. The CDR3 nucleotides read TGTGCCAGCAGCCAGGGACTAGCGGGAGGCACAGATACGCAGTATTTT.

This sequence joins TRBV7-9 and TRBJ1-4; 8 bases agree with TRBD1. Germline V CDR1 and CDR2: SEHNR, FQNEAQ (reference sequence). The CDR3 runs 14 residues. Unmatched junction bases numbered 6, after V lost 5 bases and J lost 7 bases. The DNA of the CDR3 is TGTGCCAGCAGCCCCGGGACAGGAGTTGAAAAACTGTTTTTT. Its protein product is CASSPGTGVEKLFF.

J is TRBJ2-1 and V is TRBV5-1, with 7 bases identical to TRBD1. Trimming removed 2 bases from V and 6 bases from J; junction bases left unmatched: 11. Per germline, CDR1 SGHRS and CDR2 YFSETQ. The CDR3 has 16 amino acids. The CDR3 DNA reads as TGCGCCAGCAGCTTCGACAGGGTTTCTCTTCGCAATGAGCAGTTCTTC. Encoded protein: CASSFDRVSLRNEQFF.

V and J are TRBV7-9 and TRBJ2-2; TRBD2 matches at 10 bases. V shed 1 base and J 4 bases; nucleotides not matched to a gene: 3. Germline V CDR1 and CDR2: SEHNR, FQNEAQ (reference sequence). The CDR3 length is 16 residues. Here the CDR3 DNA reads TGTGCCAGCAGCTTAGGGGCTAGCGGGGGCACCGGGGAGCTGTTTTTT. This gives the protein CASSLGASGGTGELFF. The complete variable domain, with remaining parts taken from reference TRBV7-9 and TRBJ2-2, reads DTGVSQNPRHKITKRGQNVTFRCDPISEHNRLYWYRQTLGQGPEFLTYFQNEAQLEKSRLLSDRFSAERPKGSFSTLEIQRTEQGDSAMYLCASSLGASGGTGELFFGEGSRLTVL.

This rearrangement joins TRBV5-5 to TRBJ1-1; D is possibly TRBD1 (5 bases). The CDR3 is 15 residues long. Per germline, CDR1 SGHKS and CDR2 YYEKEE (reference sequence). V was trimmed by 6 bases and J by 4 bases, leaving 19 bases between them. This CDR3 reads CASIPSGVGGTEAFF. The CDR3 nucleotides read TGTGCCAGCATCCCGTCCGGGGTCGGGGGCACTGAAGCTTTCTTT. Combining the CDR3 with reference TRBV5-5 and TRBJ1-1 gives the whole variable domain DAGVTQSPTHLIKTRGQQVTLRCSPISGHKSVSWYQQVLGQGPQFIFQYYEKEERGRGNFPDRFSARQFPNYSSELNVNALLLGDSALYLCASIPSGVGGTEAFFGQGTRLTVV.

A note on this clone: Other DNA sequences within the sample encode an identical CDR3. The chain combines TRBV6-5 with TRBJ2-7, with TRBD1 matching over 11 bases. V lost 0 bases to trimming and J lost 3 bases; unmatched junction nucleotides: 1. The CDR3 contains 15 residues. Germline CDR1 reads MNHEY; CDR2 reads SVGAGI. Here the CDR3 DNA reads TGTGCCAGCAGTTACTCTGGGACAGGGGGCTACGAGCAGTACTTC. Protein product: CASSYSGTGGYEQYF.

The rearrangement uses TRBV11-3 and TRBJ2-5; TRBD1 matches 8 bases. The V gene end was trimmed by 1 base and the J gene end by 7 bases; junction bases not matched to a gene: 8. Germline CDR1 reads SGHNT; CDR2 reads YENEEA. The CDR3 is 15 amino acids. The CDR3 DNA is TGTGCCAGCAGCTTAGGGGCCAGGGGGCTGGGGACCCAGTACTTC. Translation: CASSLGARGLGTQYF.

This clone occurred once. The chain is built from TRBV29-1 and TRBJ1-2, with a possible D match to TRBD1 (5 bases). Germline-derived CDR1 and CDR2 are SQVTM and ANQGSEA. V was cut by 4 bases and J by 3 bases, with 12 bases left in between. The CDR3 loop spans 13 amino acids. CDR3 DNA sequence: TGCAGCGTTGGAACAGGCGCGGACTATGGCTACACCTTC. Amino acids: CSVGTGADYGYTF.

The chain couples TRBV29-1 to TRBJ2-6, with D perhaps TRBD1 (5 bases). Trimming shortened V by 6 bases and J by 3 bases, and 9 bases separated the two germline ends. Germline V gene lookup returns CDR1 SQVTM and CDR2 ANQGSEA. The CDR3 length is 13 residues. CDR3 amino acids: CSVLGVGANVLTF. CDR3 coding DNA: TGCAGCGTGCTAGGGGTTGGGGCCAACGTCCTGACTTTC.

CDR3 protein: CASSVGGQGNSPLHF. DNA for the CDR3: TGTGCCAGCAGCGTGGGGGGACAGGGAAATTCACCCCTCCACTTT. The chain employs TRBV9 and TRBJ1-6, with TRBD1 matching over 9 bases. CDR3 length: 15 amino acids. The germline gives CDR1 SGDLS, CDR2 YYNGEE. The junction had 4 bases not matched to a gene; V was cut back by 2 bases and J by 7 bases.

This clone was detected only once. The chain carries TRBV7-3 and TRBJ2-1, with TRBD2 identical over 10 bases. The CDR3 is made up of 15 amino acids. Per germline, CDR1 SGHTA and CDR2 FQGTGA. V lost 5 bases to trimming and J lost 4 bases; unmatched junction nucleotides: 5. The CDR3 nucleotides are TGTGCCAGCAGCCTCAGGACTAGCGGTTACAATGAGCAGTTCTTC. Translation gives CASSLRTSGYNEQFF.